What follows are 9 T cell receptor beta chains derived from one specimen sequenced in a study of OX40 agonist ivuxolimab in advanced cancers. The method was immunoSEQ multiplex PCR; TCRdb's version includes in-frame clones alone and lacks a portion of them. The table shows some 43,000 clones, with 88% occurring only once. The specimen was CD4+ or CD8+ T cells sorted from blood, collected in a trial of the OX40 agonist ivuxolimab. The source is an adult with an advanced solid tumor such as melanoma, head and neck, liver or kidney cancer.

The rearrangement links TRBV19 to TRBJ1-5, with a tentative D call TRBD1 (6 bases). Trimming pared 7 bases from V and 3 bases from J, leaving 22 bases between. Germline values: CDR1 LNHDA, CDR2 SQIVND (reference sequence). The CDR3 runs to 17 residues. CDR3 in DNA: TGTGCCAGTAAAAGTGGGGGGGTTCACAGGGACAATCAGCCCCAGCATTTT. It is translated as CASKSGGVHRDNQPQHF.

The sample holds one count of this clone. The chain is built from TRBV2 and TRBJ2-6, with D possibly TRBD2 on 5 matching bases. The CDR3 is 18 amino acids. Trimming removed 3 bases from V and 4 bases from J, with 19 bases in between. Germline V gene sequence: CDR1 SNHLY, CDR2 FYNNEI. The CDR3 nucleotides read TGTGCCAGCAGTGAGGTGGGATCCGCGGGCCCCGGGGCCAACGTCCTGACTTTC. It yields the protein CASSEVGSAGPGANVLTF.

The V gene is TRBV7-2, the J gene TRBJ2-3, with no clear D. The CDR3 has 15 residues. Trimming pared 3 bases from V and 1 base from J, leaving 11 bases between. The germline CDR1 and CDR2 sequences are SGHTA and FQGNSA. CDR3 coding DNA: TGTGCCAGCAGCTTGGCATTTTGGGGCACAGATACGCAGTATTTT. Its protein is CASSLAFWGTDTQYF.

This clone appeared a few times. The chain is built from TRBV5-6 and TRBJ2-7, with TRBD2 identical over 9 bases. Trimming cost V 2 bases and J 7 bases; bases outside gene matches: 10. The CDR3 runs to 15 residues. CDR1 is SGHDT, CDR2 YYEEEE, per germline. The CDR3 nucleotides read TGTGCCAGCAGCTTCCGCGGCGGGGGGGCCTTGGAGCAGTACTTC. Translated: CASSFRGGGALEQYF. The complete variable domain, with remaining parts taken from reference TRBV5-6 and TRBJ2-7, reads DAGVTQSPTHLIKTRGQQVTLRCSPKSGHDTVSWYQQALGQGPQFIFQYYEEEERQRGNFPDRFSGHQFPNYSSELNVNALLLGDSALYLCASSFRGGGALEQYFGPGTRLTVT.

V and J are TRBV27 and TRBJ2-7; no clear D. CDR1 is MNHEY and CDR2 is SMNVEV in the germline V gene (reference sequence). The CDR3 length is 14 residues. The V and J ends lost 3 bases and 4 bases respectively, with 13 bases between them. The CDR3 nucleotides are TGTGCCAGCAGTTTGAAAGGTGGTTTATACGAGCAGTACTTC. Translating gives CASSLKGGLYEQYF.

The chain links TRBV5-6 to TRBJ1-1; D uncertain. V was clipped by 3 bases and J by 5 bases, with 17 bases between them. Germline V CDR1 and CDR2: SGHDT, YYEEEE. The CDR3 is made up of 15 amino acids. This CDR3 is CASSWYTSRRTEAFF. The DNA for the CDR3 is TGTGCCAGCAGCTGGTATACCTCAAGGAGGACTGAAGCTTTCTTT.

The chain combines TRBV10-3 with TRBJ1-5; possible D gene TRBD1, 5 bases. The germline CDR1 and CDR2 sequences are ENHRY and SYGVKD. Trimming cost V 10 bases and J 4 bases, with 17 bases left between them. The CDR3 sequence is 14 residues long. DNA of the CDR3: TGTGCCACGACGAAAGGGGCAGGGAATCAGCCCCAGCATTTT. This gives the protein CATTKGAGNQPQHF.

This chain uses TRBV11-3 with TRBJ2-6, with D perhaps given as TRBD1 or TRBD2 (5 bases each). V was trimmed by 5 bases and J by 0 bases, leaving 17 bases between them. Per the germline V gene, CDR1 is SGHNT and CDR2 is YENEEA. The CDR3 length is 18 residues. Here the CDR3 DNA reads TGTGCCAGCAGCCCGAAGGGACCGATTATCTCTGGGGCCAACGTCCTGACTTTC. Translation gives CASSPKGPIISGANVLTF.

The chain is built from TRBV7-2 and TRBJ2-5, with 10 bases identical to TRBD1. This CDR3 spans 16 amino acids. The J segment lost 4 bases and the V segment lost 5 bases, leaving 10 bases of the junction unmatched. The germline V gene has CDR1 SGHTA and CDR2 FQGNSA. The CDR3 nucleotides are TGTGCCAGCAGCCATGGTCCCGGGACAGGGGTAGAGACCCAGTACTTC. It encodes CASSHGPGTGVETQYF. Combining the CDR3 with reference TRBV7-2 and TRBJ2-5 gives the whole variable domain GAGVSQSPSNKVTEKGKDVELRCDPISGHTALYWYRQSLGQGLEFLIYFQGNSAPDKSGLPSDRFSAERTGGSVSTLTIQRTQQEDSAVYLCASSHGPGTGVETQYFGPGTRLLVL.